The 23 T cell receptor beta chains given below trace back to one sample, sequenced in a study of T cell responses to AZD1222 COVID-19 vaccine. Method: immunoSEQ multiplex PCR; TCRdb's copy keeps in-frame clones and lacks some. The sample lists approximately 150,000 clones; 94% were seen once. This sample comprised peripheral blood, obtained on day 0 of AZD1222 vaccination. The source of these receptors is an adult in good health.

V gene TRBV24-1 combines with J gene TRBJ1-2; D is unresolved. The V gene's germline CDR1 is KGHDR and CDR2 SFDVKD. CDR3 length equals 13 residues. V shed 4 bases and J shed 8 bases, with 13 bases lying between them. The CDR3 protein is CATSDVDGRGYTF. The CDR3 bases are TGTGCCACCAGTGACGTTGATGGGAGAGGCTACACCTTC.

V usage is TRBV19 and J usage is TRBJ1-2, with a possible D match to TRBD1 (5 bases). This CDR3 comprises 13 residues. Deletions cut 9 bases from V and 6 bases from J, with 17 bases between. From germline, CDR1 is LNHDA and CDR2 SQIVND (reference sequence). The CDR3 loop is CASFPGFAHGYTF. The CDR3 DNA reads as TGTGCCAGCTTTCCAGGGTTTGCCCATGGCTACACCTTC.

The CDR3 protein is CASSPSRGPTNEKLFF. In DNA, the CDR3 is TGTGCCAGCTCACCATCGCGCGGTCCTACTAATGAAAAACTGTTTTTT. This chain joins TRBV18 and TRBJ1-4, with D uncertain. Germline CDR1 is KGHSH and CDR2 is LQKENI. The CDR3 is 16 amino acids. V was trimmed by 2 bases and J by 2 bases, leaving 12 bases between them.

The chain couples TRBV19 to TRBJ1-2, with D uncertain. Between the trimmed V and J ends, which lost 7 bases and 4 bases, there was a span of 16 bases. Germline values: CDR1 LNHDA, CDR2 SQIVND (reference sequence). CDR3 length: 14 residues. In nucleotides, the CDR3 is TGTGCCAGTACCCCACTGGACTGGTCCTATGGCTACACCTTC. Translating it yields CASTPLDWSYGYTF.

This chain uses TRBV3-1 (or the pseudogene TRBV3-2) with TRBJ1-1, with TRBD1 as a possible D gene (6 bases). The CDR3 has 13 amino acids. Germline CDR1 LGHDT, CDR2 YNNKEL (reference sequence). Between the trimmed V and J ends, which lost 0 bases and 11 bases, there was a span of 13 bases. The CDR3 DNA is TGTGCCAGCAGCCAAGATCCTGACAGGCCGGCTTTCTTT. Amino acids: CASSQDPDRPAFF.

V and J are TRBV14 and TRBJ2-5; the D gene is possibly TRBD2 (5 bases). The V and J ends lost 1 base and 9 bases respectively, with 6 bases between them. The CDR3 consists of 11 residues. Per germline, CDR1 SGHDN and CDR2 FVKESK. CDR3 loop: CASSQAGAQYF. The CDR3 bases are TGTGCCAGCAGCCAAGCCGGGGCCCAGTACTTC.

The chain combines TRBV7-8 with TRBJ2-6; D possibly corresponds to TRBD2 (5 bases). With 5 bases removed from V and 0 bases from J, the gap between germline ends came to 5 bases. The CDR3 length is 14 residues. Per the germline V gene, CDR1 is SGHVS and CDR2 is FQNEAQ. This CDR3 is CASSEGSGANVLTF. For the CDR3, the DNA is TGTGCCAGCAGCGAGGGCTCTGGGGCCAACGTCCTGACTTTC.

The gene calls are TRBV6-5 and TRBJ2-5, with 8 bases matching TRBD1. The length of the CDR3 is 16 residues. Germline CDR1 is MNHEY and CDR2 is SVGAGI. Trimming removed 0 bases from V and 5 bases from J; junction bases left unmatched: 8. In DNA, the CDR3 is TGTGCCAGCAGTTACTCGACAGGGGAATTTGGGGAGACCCAGTACTTC. Protein product: CASSYSTGEFGETQYF.

This clone showed up just once. The genes are TRBV28 and TRBJ1-1, with 7 bases that match TRBD1. CDR3 length equals 15 residues. CDR1 MDHEN and CDR2 SYDVKM come from the germline V gene. V shed 8 bases and J 2 bases; nucleotides not matched to a gene: 11. The CDR3 region has the DNA TGTGCCAGCGAGGGGGCAGAAAGAAAAAACACTGAAGCTTTCTTT. Its translation: CASEGAERKNTEAFF.

The chain has TRBV27 and TRBJ2-3, with 9 bases fitting TRBD1. Germline lookup yields CDR1 MNHEY and CDR2 SMNVEV (reference sequence). The length of the CDR3 is 16 residues. Unmatched junction bases numbered 6, after V lost 5 bases and J lost 0 bases. The CDR3 loop is CASSRGTGLSTDTQYF. The CDR3 nucleotides are TGTGCCAGCAGTCGCGGGACAGGGCTCAGCACAGATACGCAGTATTTT.

About this clone: One junction end disagrees with the germline gene, perhaps due to a read error. V and J are TRBV10-3 and TRBJ1-5; TRBD1 might be the D (5 bases). The CDR3 runs to 14 residues. The V gene's germline CDR1 is ENHRY and CDR2 SYGVKD. CDR3 coding DNA: TGTGCCATCGGTGACAGTGAGGGCAATCAGCCCCAGCATTTT. It encodes CAIGDSEGNQPQHF.

V usage is TRBV2 and J usage is TRBJ1-1; tentatively, D is TRBD1 (6 bases). The CDR3 has 14 residues. Germline assignment: CDR1 SNHLY and CDR2 FYNNEI. The V gene lost 8 bases and the J gene lost 0 bases, with 13 bases spanning the gap. CDR3 coding DNA: TGTGCCAGCCACAGGACAGCTGTGAACACTGAAGCTTTCTTT. This gives the protein CASHRTAVNTEAFF.

In DNA form, the CDR3 reads TGTGCCAGCAGGGACAGGGACAACTATGGCTACACCTTC. This translates into CASRDRDNYGYTF. This rearrangement joins TRBV2 to TRBJ1-2, with TRBD1 matching over 8 bases. Germline values: CDR1 SNHLY, CDR2 FYNNEI. The CDR3 runs 13 residues. J gave up 2 bases and V 6 bases, and 2 bases lay outside the gene matches.

The chain employs TRBV21-1 and TRBJ2-7; the DNA was not used to check the table's D call, TRBD1. TRBV21-1 is designated a pseudogene. The CDR3 length is 16 residues. The CDR3 sequence is CASSPRGQDSSYEQYV. CDR3 nucleotides: TGTGCCAGCAGCCCCCGGGGACAGGACAGCTCCTACGAGCAGTACGTC.

The chain carries TRBV27 and TRBJ1-2; D is ambiguous. The CDR3 runs 13 residues. The germline V gene encodes CDR1 MNHEY and CDR2 SMNVEV (reference sequence). Trimming cost V 6 bases and J 7 bases, with 15 bases left between them. The CDR3 loop reads CASRPEWESGYTF. Written as DNA, the CDR3 is TGTGCCAGCAGACCGGAATGGGAATCTGGCTACACCTTC.

This chain links TRBV11-2 with TRBJ2-5, with 8 bases lining up with TRBD1. CDR3 size: 16 residues. J lost 4 bases, V lost 5 bases, and 12 bases had no gene match. CDR1 is SGHAT and CDR2 is FQNNGV in the germline V gene. This CDR3 is CASSQQQAGGRETQYF. The CDR3 DNA sequence: TGTGCCAGCAGCCAACAACAGGCAGGGGGCAGAGAGACCCAGTACTTC.

The CDR3 sequence is CASRLLGGLNSPLHF. The CDR3 DNA follows: TGTGCCAGCAGGCTCCTTGGTGGGCTCAATTCACCCCTCCACTTT. The chain joins TRBV27 to TRBJ1-6, with D unclear. CDR3 length equals 15 residues. Trimming pared 6 bases from V and 7 bases from J, leaving 16 bases between. The V gene's germline CDR1 is MNHEY and CDR2 SMNVEV (reference sequence).

The table lists this clone with a count of one. This rearrangement joins TRBV5-6 to TRBJ2-1; 12 nucleotides match TRBD2. This CDR3 has 17 amino acids. Losses at the gene ends were 4 bases for V and 3 bases for J; bases not matched to a gene: 8. Germline-derived CDR1 and CDR2 are SGHDT and YYEEEE. Written as DNA, the CDR3 is TGTGCCAGCAGCCCCCTTACTAGCGGGGGGCTCTACAATGAGCAGTTCTTC. Translated: CASSPLTSGGLYNEQFF.

The gene calls are TRBV3-1 (or the pseudogene TRBV3-2) and TRBJ1-3, with D perhaps TRBD1 (5 bases). The CDR3 covers 13 residues. Germline V gene sequence: CDR1 LGHDT, CDR2 YNNKEL (reference sequence). Trimming stripped 3 bases from V and 4 bases from J, with 7 bases between. The CDR3 loop reads CASSQRQGNTIYF. The CDR3 coding sequence is TGTGCCAGCAGCCAGAGACAGGGAAACACCATATATTTT.

This chain connects TRBV6-1 to TRBJ1-1; TRBD1 might be the D (5 bases). The CDR3 is 13 amino acids. The V end lost 1 base, the J end lost 3 bases, and 6 bases lay between the germline ends. Germline V CDR1 and CDR2: MNHNS, SASEGT. CDR3 DNA: TGTGCCAGCAGTGAAGGCAGGGACACTGAAGCTTTCTTT. This sequence encodes CASSEGRDTEAFF.

The V call is TRBV4-1, the J call TRBJ1-1; D call uncertain. The CDR3 covers 15 residues. Trimming pared 1 base from V and 0 bases from J, leaving 9 bases between. CDR1 MGHRA and CDR2 YSYEKL come from the germline V gene. The CDR3 here is CASSQARVMNTEAFF. The CDR3 DNA reads TGCGCCAGCAGCCAAGCCCGGGTCATGAACACTGAAGCTTTCTTT.

V usage is TRBV19 and J usage is TRBJ1-3; no definite D call. In germline, CDR1 is LNHDA, CDR2 SQIVND (reference sequence). V lost 5 bases and J 0 bases, leaving 17 bases between the germline ends. This CDR3 spans 17 amino acids. The CDR3 here is CASSVGFSDVSGNTIYF. The CDR3 DNA is TGTGCCAGTAGTGTGGGGTTCTCGGACGTCTCTGGAAACACCATATATTTT.

This chain connects TRBV4-1 to TRBJ1-1, with D maybe TRBD1 (5 bases). The germline CDR1 and CDR2 sequences are MGHRA and YSYEKL. Between the trimmed V and J ends, which lost 4 bases and 5 bases, there was a span of 14 bases. The CDR3 has 14 residues. CDR3 nucleotides: TGCGCCAGCAGCCTCTGGCAGGGAGGGACTGAAGCTTTCTTT. Its protein is CASSLWQGGTEAFF.